These 22 T cell receptor beta chains share one sample of origin, sequenced in a study of cytomegalovirus exposure and HLA in healthy donors. The PCR contained 60 Vbeta and 13 Jbeta primers. Some clones are missing from TCRdb's copy, which holds only in-frame ones; the method was immunoSEQ multiplex PCR. The table lists approximately 150,000 clones, approximately 88% of them singletons. Specimen: PBMCs. All receptors come from a middle-aged woman in good health and CMV-seronegative.

This chain uses TRBV10-3 with TRBJ2-7; TRBD1 is a possible D gene (5 bases). Germline-derived CDR1 and CDR2 are ENHRY and SYGVKD. There are 11 residues in the CDR3. The V and J ends lost 8 bases and 3 bases respectively, with 8 bases between them. Written as DNA, the CDR3 is TGTGCCATCGCAGGGAACTACGAGCAGTACTTC. It codes for CAIAGNYEQYF.

The V call is TRBV10-2, the J call TRBJ2-2; unclear D gene. V lost 6 bases to trimming and J lost 8 bases, with 10 bases between them. Germline values: CDR1 WSHSY, CDR2 SAAADI. This CDR3 region has 12 residues. The CDR3 loop reads CASRMAEGELFF. CDR3 DNA sequence: TGCGCCAGCAGAATGGCTGAAGGGGAGCTGTTTTTT.

This chain links TRBV4-2 with TRBJ2-3; tentatively, D is TRBD2 (5 bases). V was trimmed by 2 bases and J by 1 base, leaving 7 bases between them. CDR1 and CDR2 (germline): LGHNA, YNFKEQ. CDR3 length equals 14 residues. CDR3 bases: TGTGCCAGCAGCCAAACTAGTGGCACAGATACGCAGTATTTT. This codes for CASSQTSGTDTQYF.

This clone was detected once. The V call is TRBV7-8, the J call TRBJ2-2, with TRBD2 as a possible D gene (7 bases). Per the germline V gene, CDR1 is SGHVS and CDR2 is FQNEAQ. Trimming pared 8 bases from V and 4 bases from J, leaving 20 bases between. This CDR3 contains 16 residues. The chain's CDR3 is CASSEWEGDSTGELFF. Here the CDR3 DNA reads TGTGCCAGCTCCGAGTGGGAGGGGGATAGCACCGGGGAGCTGTTTTTT.

The J gene is TRBJ2-1, the V gene TRBV9; 10 nucleotides line up with TRBD2. The V and J ends lost 5 bases and 6 bases, in that order; junction bases with no gene match: 2. Germline assignment: CDR1 SGDLS and CDR2 YYNGEE. The CDR3 is 13 amino acids. CDR3 in amino acids: CASRGLASNEQFF. DNA for the CDR3: TGTGCCAGCAGGGGACTAGCGAGCAATGAGCAGTTCTTC. The full variable domain, rest sourced from reference TRBV9 and TRBJ2-1, is DSGVTQTPKHLITATGQRVTLRCSPRSGDLSVYWYQQSLDQGLQFLIQYYNGEERAKGNILERFSAQQFPDLHSELNLSSLELGDSALYFCASRGLASNEQFFGPGTRLTVL.

This CDR3 reads CASSLWQGVNYGYTF. The CDR3 DNA sequence: TGTGCCAGCAGCTTGTGGCAGGGGGTTAACTATGGCTACACCTTC. The chain recombines TRBV5-5 with TRBJ1-2; 7 positions match TRBD1. The CDR3 sequence is 15 residues long. Germline CDR1 SGHKS, CDR2 YYEKEE (reference sequence). V lost 1 base to trimming and J lost 1 base; unmatched junction nucleotides: 4.

This clone was counted a single time. The chain recombines TRBV4-1 with TRBJ2-7, with D tentatively TRBD2 (6 bases). The length of the CDR3 is 18 residues. V lost 0 bases and J 1 base, leaving 19 bases between the germline ends. Germline-derived CDR1 and CDR2 are MGHRA and YSYEKL. In DNA, the CDR3 is TGCGCCAGCAGCCAAGAGGCTCTTAGGAGCGGGTGGTCCTACGAGCAGTACTTC. Its translation: CASSQEALRSGWSYEQYF.

The V call is TRBV20-1, the J call TRBJ2-1, with D hard to call. Trimming stripped 4 bases from V and 6 bases from J, with 4 bases between. This CDR3 contains 10 residues. The germline V gene encodes CDR1 DFQATT and CDR2 SNEGSKA (reference sequence). CDR3 sequence reads: CSAIGNEQFF. For the CDR3, the DNA is TGCAGTGCTATCGGCAATGAGCAGTTCTTC.

A single count supports this clone. The rearrangement links TRBV29-1 to TRBJ2-1, with D perhaps matching TRBD2 (6 bases). Germline assignment: CDR1 SQVTM and CDR2 ANQGSEA. V was clipped by 4 bases and J by 6 bases, with 16 bases between them. The CDR3 extends over 14 amino acids. The CDR3 reads CSVGEAGMPNEQFF. CDR3 DNA sequence: TGCAGCGTTGGGGAGGCAGGGATGCCCAATGAGCAGTTCTTC.

The V and J genes are TRBV5-1 and TRBJ2-1; D unresolved. The V gene lost 2 bases and the J gene lost 6 bases, with 12 bases spanning the gap. Germline CDR1 is SGHRS and CDR2 is YFSETQ. The CDR3 loop spans 14 amino acids. Here the CDR3 DNA reads TGCGCCAGCAGCTTTAATTACGGCGGCAATGAGCAGTTCTTC. It translates to CASSFNYGGNEQFF.

The chain has TRBV29-1 and TRBJ1-1; the D is unclear. The CDR3 loop spans 14 amino acids. The germline gives CDR1 SQVTM, CDR2 ANQGSEA. Between the trimmed V and J ends, which lost 7 bases and 0 bases, there was a span of 15 bases. The CDR3 coding sequence is TGCAGCGCCACTCTGGGCTGGGTGAACACTGAAGCTTTCTTT. Translated, it gives CSATLGWVNTEAFF.

The V gene is TRBV5-4, the J gene TRBJ1-4; weak D call: TRBD1 (5 bases). The CDR3 totals 16 residues. Germline V gene sequence: CDR1 SGHNT, CDR2 YYREEE (reference sequence). V was clipped by 4 bases and J by 0 bases, with 13 bases between them. CDR3 coding DNA: TGTGCCAGCAGCGCTCGGGGGGGGGCAACTAATGAAAAACTGTTTTTT. Translating gives CASSARGGATNEKLFF.

The rearrangement uses TRBV28 and TRBJ1-1; D gene uncertain. The germline gives CDR1 MDHEN, CDR2 SYDVKM. The CDR3 length is 12 residues. V was shortened by 3 bases and J by 8 bases, with 10 bases between the two germline ends. CDR3 loop: CASSFGGREAFF. The CDR3 coding sequence is TGTGCCAGCAGTTTTGGAGGAAGGGAAGCTTTCTTT. The whole variable domain, remainder taken from reference TRBV28 and TRBJ1-1, is DVKVTQSSRYLVKRTGEKVFLECVQDMDHENMFWYRQDPGLGLRLIYFSYDVKMKEKGDIPEGYSVSREKKERFSLILESASTNQTSMYLCASSFGGREAFFGQGTRLTVV.

Only one count was recorded for this clone. The chain is built from TRBV15 and TRBJ2-2, with D perhaps matching TRBD1 (6 bases). The CDR3 is 16 residues long. Trimming removed 0 bases at V and 5 bases at J, with 13 bases between. CDR1 is LNHNV and CDR2 is YYDKDF in the germline V gene (reference sequence). CDR3: CATSRDRDIVTGELFF. The CDR3 region has the DNA TGTGCCACCAGCAGAGATCGGGACATTGTTACCGGGGAGCTGTTTTTT. Filled out from reference TRBV15 and TRBJ2-2, the complete variable domain reads DAMVIQNPRYQVTQFGKPVTLSCSQTLNHNVMYWYQQKSSQAPKLLFHYYDKDFNNEADTPDNFQSRRPNTSFCFLDIRSPGLGDTAMYLCATSRDRDIVTGELFFGEGSRLTVL.

J is TRBJ2-3 and V is TRBV5-6, with D possibly TRBD2 on 6 matching bases. The germline V gene has CDR1 SGHDT and CDR2 YYEEEE. CDR3 size: 12 residues. Trimming shortened V by 10 bases and J by 1 base, and 10 bases separated the two germline ends. The CDR3 is CAVGGGTDTQYF. Here the CDR3 DNA reads TGTGCCGTTGGCGGGGGCACAGATACGCAGTATTTT.

This chain joins TRBV28 and TRBJ2-2; the match to TRBD1 covers 8 bases. Trimming cost V 7 bases and J 2 bases; bases outside gene matches: 3. The CDR3 is 14 amino acids. The germline CDR1 and CDR2 sequences are MDHEN and SYDVKM. The CDR3 spells CASTPGGNTGELFF. Written as DNA, the CDR3 is TGTGCCAGCACCCCAGGGGGCAACACCGGGGAGCTGTTTTTT.

This rearrangement joins TRBV30 to TRBJ2-3; D possibly corresponds to TRBD2 (5 bases). Trimming took 5 bases from V and 8 from J, leaving 11 bases between them. The length of the CDR3 is 11 residues. Per germline, CDR1 GTSNPN and CDR2 SVGIG (reference sequence). The CDR3 loop is CAWAIRGTQYF. The CDR3 region has the DNA TGTGCCTGGGCTATACGGGGTACGCAGTATTTT.

V usage is TRBV27 and J usage is TRBJ2-7; D is possibly TRBD1 (6 bases). The CDR3 sequence is 14 residues long. The germline V gene has CDR1 MNHEY and CDR2 SMNVEV (reference sequence). Deletions cut 5 bases from V and 2 bases from J, with 13 bases between. The CDR3 spells CASSQYGQPYEQYF. The CDR3 DNA reads as TGTGCCAGCAGTCAGTACGGACAGCCCTACGAGCAGTACTTC.

The genes are TRBV5-1 and TRBJ2-7, with 8 bases lining up with TRBD1. The CDR3 loop spans 13 amino acids. V lost 4 bases to trimming and J lost 2 bases; unmatched junction nucleotides: 2. Germline V gene lookup returns CDR1 SGHRS and CDR2 YFSETQ. The CDR3 sequence: CASSGGQAYEQYF. The CDR3 nucleotides are TGCGCCAGCAGCGGGGGACAGGCCTACGAGCAGTACTTC.

This clone was seen once. The V and J genes are TRBV11-2 and TRBJ2-5, with D possibly TRBD2 on 5 matching bases. The germline V gene has CDR1 SGHAT and CDR2 FQNNGV. The CDR3 sequence is 14 residues long. The V end lost 5 bases, the J end lost 0 bases, and 10 bases lay between the germline ends. CDR3 DNA: TGTGCCAGCAGCCCGGCCGGGAACCAAGAGACCCAGTACTTC. Residues: CASSPAGNQETQYF.

V gene TRBV5-6 combines with J gene TRBJ1-1; 7 bases align to TRBD1. The CDR3 runs 14 residues. With 5 bases clipped from V and 4 bases from J, the junction kept 8 bases outside the gene matches. CDR1 is SGHDT, CDR2 YYEEEE, per germline. Here the CDR3 reads CASSRATGATEAFF. CDR3 bases: TGTGCCAGCAGTCGTGCAACAGGGGCCACTGAAGCTTTCTTT.

The gene calls are TRBV30 and TRBJ2-5, with unresolved D. V shed 1 base and J shed 2 bases, with 8 bases lying between them. CDR1 GTSNPN and CDR2 SVGIG come from the germline V gene (reference sequence). This CDR3 region has 13 residues. CDR3 nucleotides: TGTGCCTGGAGTGGGTCAGGACAAGAGACCCAGTACTTC. Translation: CAWSGSGQETQYF.